This is a list of T cell receptor beta chains from one sample in a study of blood T cell repertoires in COVID-19. Sequencing was performed with immunoSEQ multiplex PCR; in TCRdb, only in-frame clones are kept and a portion is missing. Among roughly 200,000 clones, less than 85% were seen once, and the ten largest hold roughly 13%. The specimen was peripheral blood. These receptor sequences come from a man aged 50 to 59 who had recovered from COVID-19. The CDR3 runs from the conserved cysteine through the conserved F or W. The D gene is left open where the match is weak. Rows may omit the clone size; those that give it use once, few, many or a size class.

>TRBD2|.|TRBJ2-3|TRBV28
TGTGCCAGCAATGAAGCGGGAGTTACAGATACGCAGTATTTT
CASNEAGVTDTQYF
>TRBD1|.|TRBJ1-2|TRBV5-1
TGCGCCAGCAGCTGGGAGTTCGGGACAGACTATGGCTACACCTTC
CASSWEFGTDYGYTF
>TRBD1|.|TRBJ2-7|TRBV7-9
TGTGCCAGCAGCTCACGTACCTTTGGGACAGGGACCTACGAGCAGTACTTC
CASSSRTFGTGTYEQYF
>.|.|TRBJ2-7|TRBV6-5
TGTGCCAGCAGCGTTAGTGGGACATACGAGCAGTACTTC
CASSVSGTYEQYF
>.|.|TRBJ2-3|TRBV2
TGTGCCAGCAGTGAAGCTACAGTCGGCGATACGCAGTATTTT
CASSEATVGDTQYF
>TRBD2|.|TRBJ2-4|TRBV4-2
TGTGCCAGCAGCCAAGAGCGGGAGGGCGCCCAAAACATTCAGTACTTC
CASSQEREGAQNIQYF
>.|few|TRBJ2-7|TRBV10-3
TGTGCCATCACCTCCTCCCCCTCAGGGGGGACCGGTCGATACGAGCAGTACTTC
CAITSSPSGGTGRYEQYF
>TRBD1|.|TRBJ1-5|TRBV5-1
TGCGCCAGCAGCTTGGGACAGGGGGATCAGCCCCAGCATTTT
CASSLGQGDQPQHF
>.|.|TRBJ1-4|TRBV19
TGTGCCAGTACTACCAGGGGAACCACAACTAATGAAAAACTGTTTTTT
CASTTRGTTTNEKLFF
>TRBD2|.|TRBJ2-3|TRBV11-2
TGTGCCAGCAGCTTAAGCAGCGGGAGTATCACAGATACGCAGTATTTT
CASSLSSGSITDTQYF
>TRBD2|few|TRBJ2-1|TRBV5-4
TGTGCCAGCAGCTCTTACGGGGAGGGGCAGTTCTTC
CASSSYGEGQFF
>TRBD2|.|TRBJ2-7|TRBV5-1
TGCGCCAGCAGCTCACTAGCGGGAGAAGGTAACGAGCAGTACTTC
CASSSLAGEGNEQYF